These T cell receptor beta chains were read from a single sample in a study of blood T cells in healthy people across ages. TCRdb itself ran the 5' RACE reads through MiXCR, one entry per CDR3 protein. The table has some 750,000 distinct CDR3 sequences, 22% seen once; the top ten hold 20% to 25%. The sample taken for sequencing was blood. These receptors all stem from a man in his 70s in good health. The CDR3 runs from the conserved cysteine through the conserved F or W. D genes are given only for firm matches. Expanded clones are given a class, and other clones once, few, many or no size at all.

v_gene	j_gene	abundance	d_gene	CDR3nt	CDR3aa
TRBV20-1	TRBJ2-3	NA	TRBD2	TGCAGTGCTGCAGCGGGAGTCGGCACAGATACGCAGTATTTT	CSAAAGVGTDTQYF
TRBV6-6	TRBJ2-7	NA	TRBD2	TGTGCCAGCAGTCCACCGGCAAGCGGGGGGGCAAAAAGCAAGCAGTACTTC	CASSPPASGGAKSKQYF
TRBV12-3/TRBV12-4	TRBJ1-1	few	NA	TGTGCCAGCAGTCTACAGAGCATGAACACTGAAGCTTTCTTT	CASSLQSMNTEAFF
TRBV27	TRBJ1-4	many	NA	TGTGCCAGCAGTCCCCGACAGGCGGCTAATGAAAAACTGTTTTTT	CASSPRQAANEKLFF
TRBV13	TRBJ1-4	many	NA	TGTGCCAGCAGCTTATTCAGAGACCGAGGTGAAAAACTGTTTTTT	CASSLFRDRGEKLFF
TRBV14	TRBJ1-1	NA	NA	TGTGCCAGCAGCCAACGTCTGGTGAACACTGAAGCTTTCTTT	CASSQRLVNTEAFF
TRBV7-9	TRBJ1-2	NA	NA	TGTGCCAGCAGCTTAGCGAGGAAAACGCGTCAGCCGGGGGGCTACACCTTC	CASSLARKTRQPGGYTF
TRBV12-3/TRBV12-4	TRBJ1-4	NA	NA	TGTGCCAGCAGTCGACATTTGACTAATGAAAAACTGTTTTTT	CASSRHLTNEKLFF
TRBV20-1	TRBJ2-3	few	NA	TGCAGTGCTAGACAGGGTCATGCAGATACGCAGTATTTT	CSARQGHADTQYF
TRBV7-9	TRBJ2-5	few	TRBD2	TGTGCCAGCAGCTCCTTCGCGGGAGGGGTGGAGACCCAGTACTTC	CASSSFAGGVETQYF
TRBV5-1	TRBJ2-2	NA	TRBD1	TGCGCCAGCAGAACAGGGGTCGGGGAGCTGTTTTTT	CASRTGVGELFF
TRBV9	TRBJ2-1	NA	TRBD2	TGTGCCAGCAGCTTTAGCGGGAGTCTAGATGAGCAGTTCTTC	CASSFSGSLDEQFF
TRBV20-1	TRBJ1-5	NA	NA	TGCACCGCTGGCGGGACCAATCAGCCCCAGCATTTT	CTAGGTNQPQHF
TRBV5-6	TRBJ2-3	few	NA	TGTGCCAGCAGCTTGGGGTGGGTCAGAACCACAGATACGCAGTATTTT	CASSLGWVRTTDTQYF
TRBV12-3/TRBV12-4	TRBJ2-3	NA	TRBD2	TGTGCCGACGGGACTAGCGGCACAGATACGCAGTATTTT	CADGTSGTDTQYF
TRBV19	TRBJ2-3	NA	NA	TGCGCCAGTAGTATCTCCAGGACAGATACGCGGTATTTT	CASSISRTDTRYF
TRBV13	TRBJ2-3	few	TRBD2	TGTGCCAGCAGCTACCCCGTGGGACTAGCCTTATCAGATACGCAGTATTTT	CASSYPVGLALSDTQYF
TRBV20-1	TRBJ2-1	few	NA	TGCGCCATCCAGGTCGGCGATGAGCAGTTCTTC	CAIQVGDEQFF
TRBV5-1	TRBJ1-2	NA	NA	TGCGCCAGCAGCTCCTGGGATGATAACTATGGCTACACCTTC	CASSSWDDNYGYTF
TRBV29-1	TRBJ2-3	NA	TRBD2	TGCAGCGTGGTGGAGCAGGGAGGGACAGATACGCAGTATTTT	CSVVEQGGTDTQYF
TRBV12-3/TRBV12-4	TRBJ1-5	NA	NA	TGTGCCAGCGGTTTTGGGCTAGTCCGGGACGGTAGTCAGCCCCAGCATTTT	CASGFGLVRDGSQPQHF
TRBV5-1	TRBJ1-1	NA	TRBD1	TGCGCCAGCAGCTTGGGAGACAGGGTGGAGCCTGAAGCTTTCTTT	CASSLGDRVEPEAFF
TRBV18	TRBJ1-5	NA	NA	TGTGCCAGCTCACCGGAGGGGTTGCGGGGCAATCAGCCCCAGCATTTT	CASSPEGLRGNQPQHF
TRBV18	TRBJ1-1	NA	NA	TGTGCCAGCTATTCGGGACGGTCGAACACTGAAGCTTTCTTT	CASYSGRSNTEAFF
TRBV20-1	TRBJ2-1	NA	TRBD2	TGCAGTGCTAGAGGTCCCATAGAGGCGGGAGGGTCGAATGAGCAGTTCTTC	CSARGPIEAGGSNEQFF
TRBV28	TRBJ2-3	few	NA	TGTGCCAGCAGTTTAGGGGCACGGGGGTCTAGCACAGATACGCAGTATTTT	CASSLGARGSSTDTQYF
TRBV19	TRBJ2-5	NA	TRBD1	TGTGCCAGTAGTACACTAGGGGGCGTGGAGACCCAGTACTTC	CASSTLGGVETQYF
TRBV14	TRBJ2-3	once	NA	TGTGCCAGCAGCCGACGACTAGTCGGGGGCACAGATACGCAGTATTTT	CASSRRLVGGTDTQYF
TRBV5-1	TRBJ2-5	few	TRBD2	TGCGCCAGCAGCTTGGGGCCTAGCGGGGGACAAGAGACCCAGTACTTC	CASSLGPSGGQETQYF
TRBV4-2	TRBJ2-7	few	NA	TGTGCCCGCAGCCAAGGGGACTTAAAGGTCTACGAGCAGTACTTC	CARSQGDLKVYEQYF
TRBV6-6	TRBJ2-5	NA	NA	TGTGCCAGCAGCGGAGGGGACAGCCAGCAAGAGACCCAGTACTTC	CASSGGDSQQETQYF
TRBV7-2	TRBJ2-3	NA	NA	TGTGCCAGCAGCCTAAACCCTACCTACACAGATATGCAGTATTTT	CASSLNPTYTDMQYF
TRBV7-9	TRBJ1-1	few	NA	TGTGCCAGCAGCCAGGGACTTTACACTGAAGCTTTCTTT	CASSQGLYTEAFF
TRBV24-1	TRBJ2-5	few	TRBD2	TGTGCCACCAGTGATTTGCCTAGAACCTGGACTAGCGCCCAAGAGACCCAGTACTTC	CATSDLPRTWTSAQETQYF
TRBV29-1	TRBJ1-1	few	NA	TGCAGCGTTGCCCTCGGGGGTAACTATAACACTGAAGCTTTCTTT	CSVALGGNYNTEAFF
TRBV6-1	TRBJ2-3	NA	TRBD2	TGTGCCAGCACTAGCGGGAGTGGAACAGATACGCAGTATTTT	CASTSGSGTDTQYF
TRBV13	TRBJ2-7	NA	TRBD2	TGTGCCAGCAGCTTAGGGCGGGGGGGCATGTACGAGCAGTACTTC	CASSLGRGGMYEQYF
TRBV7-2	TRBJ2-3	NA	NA	TGTGCCAGCAGCTTAGAGGTTTCAGATACGCAGTATTTT	CASSLEVSDTQYF
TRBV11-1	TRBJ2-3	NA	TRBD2	TGTGCCAGCAGCTTGCTAGCGGGAGGTTCCAGTACGCAGTATTTT	CASSLLAGGSSTQYF
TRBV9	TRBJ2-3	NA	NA	TGTGCCAGCCGTAGATCAACTAGCACAGATACGCAGTATTTT	CASRRSTSTDTQYF
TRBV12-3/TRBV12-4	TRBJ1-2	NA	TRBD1	TGTGCCAGCAGTCTAAACAGGGGATTATCTTATGGCTACACCTTC	CASSLNRGLSYGYTF
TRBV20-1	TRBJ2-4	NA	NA	TGCAGTGCTAGTAAGGGAATCCTAGCCAAAAACATTCAGTACTTC	CSASKGILAKNIQYF
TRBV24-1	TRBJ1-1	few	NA	TGTGCCACCAGTGATTCCTGGGGTGAAGCTTTCTTT	CATSDSWGEAFF
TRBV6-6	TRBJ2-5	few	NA	TGTGCCAGCTCTCTGTTGGGAGAGCAGTACTTC	CASSLLGEQYF
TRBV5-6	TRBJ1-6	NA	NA	TGTGCCAACAGCCTGACAGAGAATTCACCCCTCCACTTT	CANSLTENSPLHF
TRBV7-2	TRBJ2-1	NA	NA	TGTGCCAGCAGCCCGGGGGTAGCCTACAATGAGCAGTTCTTC	CASSPGVAYNEQFF
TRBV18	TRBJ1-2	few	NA	TGTGCCAGCTCACCCCTGGACTCCACCGGCTATGGCTACACCTTC	CASSPLDSTGYGYTF
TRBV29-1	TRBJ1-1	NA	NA	TGCAGCGTTGAGGTAGGGACCGGCATGAACACTGAAGCTTTCTTT	CSVEVGTGMNTEAFF
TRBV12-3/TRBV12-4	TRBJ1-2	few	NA	TGTGCCAGCAGTTCCCCGGGGGCAGGGTTGGACTATGGCTACACCTTC	CASSSPGAGLDYGYTF
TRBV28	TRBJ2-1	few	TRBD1	TGTGCCAGCAGTGGACAGGTTCGGAATGAGCAGTTCTTC	CASSGQVRNEQFF
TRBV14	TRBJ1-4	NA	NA	TGTGCCAGCAGCCAAAACTTATTGACAACTAATGAAAAACTGTTTTTT	CASSQNLLTTNEKLFF
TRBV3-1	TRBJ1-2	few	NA	TGTGCCAGCAGCCAAGCATCCAAGGCCTCTGGCTACACCTTC	CASSQASKASGYTF
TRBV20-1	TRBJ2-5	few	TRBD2	TGCAGTGCTCCGACTAGCTCGGCAGAGACCCAGTACTTC	CSAPTSSAETQYF
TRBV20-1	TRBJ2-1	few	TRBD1	TGCAGTGCTCCAGTCAAGGCAGGGGGCAGGTATGAGCAGTTCTTC	CSAPVKAGGRYEQFF